The 19 T cell receptor beta chains below all came from one sample that was sequenced in a study of PD-L1 blockade in urothelial cancer (dated by TCRdb to about 2017). Receptor amplification or capture employed the immunoSEQ multiplex PCR assay. This is the immuneACCESS table as TCRdb keeps it, with only in-frame sequences that have V and J called. A part of the clones is gone; compared with another copy, unresolved V genes explain less than half, and the rest is unexplained. The sample table records 42,000 or so clones; 82% of these occur just once. The leading ten clones occupy roughly 13% of the sample. The sample's time point label is to be understood as: peripheral blood 6 weeks after treatment start. The source material was PBMCs, sampled around atezolizumab (anti-PD-L1) treatment. The receptor set was obtained from a man aged 55 to 69 with urothelial cancer.

This clone was observed once. The chain employs TRBV11-3 and TRBJ2-7, with D possibly matching TRBD2 (6 bases). With 0 bases removed from V and 6 bases from J, the gap between germline ends came to 9 bases. The CDR3 is 13 amino acids. Germline CDR1 SGHNT, CDR2 YENEEA. In DNA form, the CDR3 reads TGTGCCAGCAGCTTAGAGGGAGGATTCGAGCAGTACTTC. Protein product: CASSLEGGFEQYF.

This chain connects TRBV28 to TRBJ2-3; D not certain. Germline values: CDR1 MDHEN, CDR2 SYDVKM. V was trimmed by 5 bases and J by 2 bases, leaving 14 bases between them. CDR3 size: 15 residues. The CDR3 DNA sequence: TGTGCCAGCAGTCCGTCTTTACTATACACAGATACGCAGTATTTT. Translation: CASSPSLLYTDTQYF.

The gene calls are TRBV27 and TRBJ2-7, with D unresolved. The germline V gene has CDR1 MNHEY and CDR2 SMNVEV (reference sequence). The CDR3 runs 13 residues. The V and J ends lost 5 bases and 2 bases respectively, with 10 bases between them. The CDR3 loop reads CASSTTPAYEQYF. In DNA form, the CDR3 reads TGTGCCAGCAGTACCACGCCGGCCTACGAGCAGTACTTC.

This clone has more than one count but fewer than ten. Other DNA sequences within the sample encode an identical CDR3. The chain is built from TRBV11-3 and TRBJ2-7; D gene unclear. Trimming removed 1 base from V and 6 bases from J, with 10 bases in between. CDR1 is SGHNT and CDR2 is YENEEA in the germline V gene. The CDR3 length is 13 residues. As DNA, the CDR3 is TGTGCCAGCAGCTTAGGCAGAGGCGGCGAGCAGTACTTC. Translation: CASSLGRGGEQYF.

V usage is TRBV5-1 and J usage is TRBJ2-5; 11 bases align to TRBD2. Trimming at V came to 4 bases and at J to 5 bases, leaving 7 bases not matched to a gene. The CDR3 consists of 15 residues. Germline CDR1 SGHRS, CDR2 YFSETQ. The CDR3 is CASSQTSGTVETQYF. The CDR3 DNA sequence: TGCGCCAGCAGCCAGACTAGCGGGACGGTCGAGACCCAGTACTTC.

V gene TRBV10-1 combines with J gene TRBJ2-7; a possible D gene is TRBD2 (6 bases). Trimming removed 2 bases from V and 0 bases from J, with 8 bases in between. Germline values: CDR1 WNHNN, CDR2 SYGVQD (reference sequence). The CDR3 is made up of 14 amino acids. CDR3 bases: TGCGCCAGCAGTGAGGGACTACGCTCCTACGAGCAGTACTTC. It translates to CASSEGLRSYEQYF.

The V call is TRBV18, the J call TRBJ1-5, with a possible D match to TRBD1 (5 bases). Trimming removed 1 base at V and 0 bases at J, with 7 bases between. This CDR3 contains 15 residues. Per the germline V gene, CDR1 is KGHSH and CDR2 is LQKENI. DNA of the CDR3: TGTGCCAGCTCACCACGGGGCTATAGCAATCAGCCCCAGCATTTT. It encodes CASSPRGYSNQPQHF.

The chain joins TRBV18 to TRBJ1-1; 10 positions match TRBD1. The V gene end was trimmed by 5 bases and the J gene end by 0 bases; junction bases not matched to a gene: 6. The length of the CDR3 is 16 residues. Germline V gives CDR1 KGHSH, CDR2 LQKENI. The CDR3 reads CASSSGTGAMNTEAFF. Here the CDR3 DNA reads TGTGCCAGCTCATCAGGGACAGGGGCTATGAACACTGAAGCTTTCTTT.

V is TRBV9 and J is TRBJ2-3; 16 bases map to TRBD2. Germline trimming cut 3 bases from V and 0 bases from J; bases unmatched to any gene: 4. The CDR3 loop spans 18 amino acids. CDR1 and CDR2 from the germline V gene are SGDLS and YYNGEE. This CDR3 is CASSAGLAGGWSTDTQYF. DNA for the CDR3: TGTGCCAGCAGCGCGGGACTAGCGGGAGGGTGGAGCACAGATACGCAGTATTTT. Using reference TRBV9 and TRBJ2-3 for the parts outside the CDR3, the full variable domain is DSGVTQTPKHLITATGQRVTLRCSPRSGDLSVYWYQQSLDQGLQFLIQYYNGEERAKGNILERFSAQQFPDLHSELNLSSLELGDSALYFCASSAGLAGGWSTDTQYFGPGTRLTVL.

This clone came up once. V and J are TRBV18 and TRBJ2-2, with 10 bases fitting TRBD2. Unmatched junction bases numbered 2, after V lost 2 bases and J lost 2 bases. Germline-derived CDR1 and CDR2 are KGHSH and LQKENI. This CDR3 spans 16 amino acids. CDR3 residues: CASSPGLAVNTGELFF. The CDR3 DNA is TGTGCCAGCTCACCAGGACTAGCGGTCAACACCGGGGAGCTGTTTTTT.

The chain uses TRBV27 and TRBJ2-7; TRBD1 matches 8 bases. The CDR3 loop spans 13 amino acids. The trim removed 6 bases at V and 2 bases at J, leaving 3 bases unmatched. CDR1 MNHEY and CDR2 SMNVEV come from the germline V gene (reference sequence). The CDR3 coding sequence is TGTGCCAGCAGAATGGGACAGGCCTACGAGCAGTACTTC. It is translated as CASRMGQAYEQYF.

This clone has just one count. The chain employs TRBV19 and TRBJ1-6; perhaps TRBD1 as D (5 bases). The CDR3 length is 15 residues. Germline CDR1 is LNHDA and CDR2 is SQIVND (reference sequence). Trimming took off 6 bases at V and 7 bases at J, with 16 bases between the two ends. CDR3 protein: CASSPPRGRNSPLHF. The CDR3 DNA reads as TGTGCCAGTAGCCCTCCTAGGGGCCGGAATTCACCCCTCCACTTT.

The rearrangement links TRBV18 to TRBJ1-5; D is possibly TRBD1 (5 bases). Trimming pared 2 bases from V and 4 bases from J, leaving 15 bases between. The CDR3 has 16 residues. Per the germline V gene, CDR1 is KGHSH and CDR2 is LQKENI. CDR3 protein: CASSPDPQGVNQPQHF. The CDR3 nucleotides read TGTGCCAGCTCACCAGACCCCCAGGGCGTAAATCAGCCCCAGCATTTT. The complete variable domain, with remaining parts taken from reference TRBV18 and TRBJ1-5, reads NAGVMQNPRHLVRRRGQEARLRCSPMKGHSHVYWYRQLPEEGLKFMVYLQKENIIDESGMPKERFSAEFPKEGPSILRIQQVVRGDSAAYFCASSPDPQGVNQPQHFGDGTRLSIL.

V usage is TRBV5-1 and J usage is TRBJ2-2, with TRBD1 identical over 7 bases. Germline V gene lookup returns CDR1 SGHRS and CDR2 YFSETQ. Unmatched junction bases numbered 3, after V lost 4 bases and J lost 3 bases. The length of the CDR3 is 14 residues. The CDR3 bases are TGCGCCAGCAGCGAGGGGGCGGACACCGGGGAGCTGTTTTTT. It yields the protein CASSEGADTGELFF.

The CDR3 coding sequence is TGTGCCAGTAGTATGTTCTCGGGACTAGCGGGGGCTGAGCAGTTCTTC. Encoded protein: CASSMFSGLAGAEQFF. The chain recombines TRBV19 with TRBJ2-1; 14 bases align to TRBD2. With V trimmed by 3 bases and J by 9 bases, 7 bases remained unmatched. Germline CDR1 is LNHDA and CDR2 is SQIVND (reference sequence). The CDR3 has 16 residues. Complete variable domain (other parts from reference TRBV19 and TRBJ2-1): DGGITQSPKYLFRKEGQNVTLSCEQNLNHDAMYWYRQDPGQGLRLIYYSQIVNDFQKGDIAEGYSVSREKKESFPLTVTSAQKNPTAFYLCASSMFSGLAGAEQFFGPGTRLTVL.

This chain links TRBV25-1 with TRBJ1-5; 7 bases match TRBD1. Germline assignment: CDR1 MGHDK and CDR2 SYGVNS. The CDR3 is made up of 14 amino acids. The junction had 6 bases not matched to a gene; V was cut back by 6 bases and J by 4 bases. CDR3 bases: TGTGCCAGCAGGCAACAGGGGAGAAATCAGCCCCAGCATTTT. Translated, it gives CASRQQGRNQPQHF.

The rearrangement uses TRBV29-1 and TRBJ2-7, with TRBD2 identical over 11 bases. Trimming at V came to 4 bases and at J to 3 bases, leaving 11 bases not matched to a gene. This CDR3 comprises 16 residues. CDR1 is SQVTM and CDR2 is ANQGSEA in the germline V gene. This chain's CDR3 is CSVVLAGVGRDYEQYF. The CDR3 nucleotides read TGCAGCGTTGTACTAGCGGGAGTCGGCCGGGACTACGAGCAGTACTTC.

The rearrangement joins TRBV2 to TRBJ1-5; the D gene is possibly TRBD1 (5 bases). The CDR3 sequence is 13 residues long. The V and J ends lost 4 bases and 3 bases respectively, with 7 bases between them. Germline CDR1 SNHLY, CDR2 FYNNEI. The CDR3 DNA is TGTGCCAGCAGTGCAGGGCCCAATCAGCCCCAGCATTTT. It specifies CASSAGPNQPQHF.

V usage is TRBV7-2 and J usage is TRBJ2-2; 13 bases map to TRBD2. J lost 6 bases, V lost 1 base, and 2 bases had no gene match. The CDR3 is 16 residues long. CDR1 SGHTA and CDR2 FQGNSA come from the germline V gene. CDR3 bases: TGTGCCAGCAGCTTAGGACTAGCGGGGGGTGCCGGGGAGCTGTTTTTT. Amino acids: CASSLGLAGGAGELFF. Filled out from reference TRBV7-2 and TRBJ2-2, the complete variable domain reads GAGVSQSPSNKVTEKGKDVELRCDPISGHTALYWYRQSLGQGLEFLIYFQGNSAPDKSGLPSDRFSAERTGGSVSTLTIQRTQQEDSAVYLCASSLGLAGGAGELFFGEGSRLTVL.